This T cell receptor (beta chain) was profiled in a study of cytotoxic CD8 clonotypes in ibrutinib-treated CLL. General study points: There were few public clonotypes, and on treatment they contracted or stayed stable.

The CDR3 runs 12 residues. Germline CDR1 and CDR2: SEHNR and FQNEAQ (reference sequence). The assay was immunoSEQ multiplex PCR, and TCRdb's table has in-frame clones only and misses some. The sample carries roughly 300,000 clones, 65% to 85% recorded once. To note about this clone: Its specificity is not known. At one end, the junction sequence differs from germline, possibly due to a read error.

Frozen PBMC stocks contributed around 2 micrograms of genomic DNA to the TCR beta libraries. This sample comprised PBMCs, obtained at disease progression, from a patient treated with ibrutinib. The gene calls are TRBV7-9 and TRBJ2-5, with no clear D. The origin of this receptor is a human donor with chronic lymphocytic leukemia. CDR3 protein: CASSLTGKTQYF. The CDR3 nucleotides read TGTGCCAGCAGCTTAACCGGCAAGACTCAGTACTTC.